This T cell receptor (beta chain) is drawn from a study of cytomegalovirus exposure and HLA in healthy donors. For the study at large: Genotyping of 400 or so donors showed that roughly 80% belonged to the Caucasian-associated ancestry cluster.

Notes on this clone: Its matching antigen is unknown.

Study-wide findings and caveats: High sensitivity and specificity were reportedly achieved when the classifier diagnosed cytomegalovirus status.

With V trimmed by 2 bases and J by 4 bases, 5 bases remained unmatched. Germline V CDR1 and CDR2: LNHDA, SQIVND (reference sequence). The length of the CDR3 is 16 residues. The study ran its PCR with 60 Vbeta and 13 Jbeta primers. The protocol was immunoSEQ multiplex PCR, while the TCRdb copy is restricted to in-frame clones and leaves out a portion. The table lists about 190,000 clones, around 87% of them singletons. Sequencing was done on a sample of PBMCs. The rearrangement joins TRBV19 to TRBJ1-5; the match to TRBD1 covers 10 bases. The sequence derives from a man aged 25 to 40 in good health and CMV-seronegative. CDR3: CASSIRGQGPNQPQHF. In DNA, the CDR3 is TGTGCCAGTAGTATAAGGGGACAGGGGCCGAATCAGCCCCAGCATTTT. The full variable domain, its missing parts supplied by reference TRBV19 and TRBJ1-5, is DGGITQSPKYLFRKEGQNVTLSCEQNLNHDAMYWYRQDPGQGLRLIYYSQIVNDFQKGDIAEGYSVSREKKESFPLTVTSAQKNPTAFYLCASSIRGQGPNQPQHFGDGTRLSIL.